This entry lists 20 T cell receptor beta chains sequenced from one sample in a study of blood T cell repertoires in COVID-19. The repertoire was sequenced with immunoSEQ multiplex PCR; TCRdb's copy has only in-frame clones and lacks some. Among some 200,000 clones listed, around 82% were seen once. The sequencing input was PBMCs or T cells enriched from blood (not recorded which). These receptors came from a woman between 55 and 75 years old with acute COVID-19.

The rearrangement uses TRBV5-4 and TRBJ2-2; 9 positions match TRBD1. Trimming took 5 bases from V and 5 from J; bases not matched to a gene: 4. This CDR3 spans 14 amino acids. CDR1 is SGHNT and CDR2 is YYREEE in the germline V gene (reference sequence). In DNA form, the CDR3 reads TGTGCCAGCAGAGAGACAGGGGGGACCGGGGAGCTGTTTTTT. It is translated as CASRETGGTGELFF.

V usage is TRBV29-1 and J usage is TRBJ2-5; 10 nucleotides agree with TRBD1. The CDR3 totals 12 residues. V was clipped by 6 bases and J by 4 bases; unmatched bases: 2. CDR1 is SQVTM and CDR2 is ANQGSEA in the germline V gene. CDR3 in DNA: TGCAGCGTCCGGACAGGGGGAGAGACCCAGTACTTC. Residues: CSVRTGGETQYF. The variable domain in full, completed from reference TRBV29-1 and TRBJ2-5, reads SAVISQKPSRDICQRGTSLTIQCQVDSQVTMMFWYRQQPGQSLTLIATANQGSEATYESGFVIDKFPISRPNLTFSTLTVSNMSPEDSSIYLCSVRTGGETQYFGPGTRLLVL.

The chain joins TRBV19 to TRBJ1-5; a possible D gene is TRBD1 (5 bases). CDR1 is LNHDA, CDR2 SQIVND, per germline (reference sequence). Trimming stripped 6 bases from V and 3 bases from J, with 15 bases between. The CDR3 loop spans 15 amino acids. The CDR3 loop reads CASRIPGLDNQPQHF. The CDR3 DNA is TGTGCCAGTAGGATACCGGGACTAGACAATCAGCCCCAGCATTTT.

V gene TRBV18 combines with J gene TRBJ1-5, with a weak D call TRBD1 (5 bases). This CDR3 is 15 amino acids long. Germline CDR1 and CDR2: KGHSH and LQKENI. V dropped 0 bases and J dropped 0 bases, with 6 bases sitting between them. The CDR3 DNA sequence: TGTGCCAGCTCACCACCCGGGGGTAGCAATCAGCCCCAGCATTTT. Translating it yields CASSPPGGSNQPQHF.

The chain employs TRBV2 and TRBJ1-2, with TRBD1 matching 9 bases. The CDR3 loop spans 14 amino acids. Trimming cost V 8 bases and J 3 bases; bases outside gene matches: 7. In germline, CDR1 is SNHLY, CDR2 FYNNEI. The CDR3 DNA is TGTGCCAGCGCCCCGGGACAGGGAGACTATGGCTACACCTTC. As protein: CASAPGQGDYGYTF.

This clone has only a few counts. The V gene is TRBV10-1, the J gene TRBJ2-5, with TRBD2 matching over 11 bases. Per the germline V gene, CDR1 is WNHNN and CDR2 is SYGVQD (reference sequence). The CDR3 loop spans 17 amino acids. Trimming cost V 6 bases and J 1 base; bases outside gene matches: 10. CDR3 region: CASRLAGGPYPQETQYF. As DNA, the CDR3 is TGCGCCAGCAGGTTAGCGGGGGGGCCTTACCCCCAAGAGACCCAGTACTTC.

The V call is TRBV10-3, the J call TRBJ2-3; D remains unclear. The CDR3 has 14 amino acids. Per germline, CDR1 ENHRY and CDR2 SYGVKD. Between the trimmed V and J ends, which lost 5 bases and 2 bases, there was a span of 11 bases. CDR3 residues: CAISRDSHTDTQYF. In nucleotides, the CDR3 is TGTGCCATCAGTCGAGACTCACACACAGATACGCAGTATTTT.

The chain joins TRBV7-9 to TRBJ2-2, with 9 bases fitting TRBD2. Germline V gives CDR1 SEHNR, CDR2 FQNEAQ (reference sequence). The CDR3 is 14 amino acids. With 11 bases clipped from V and 9 bases from J, the junction kept 13 bases outside the gene matches. CDR3 coding DNA: TGTGCCCCTAGAGGACTAGCGCCTACCCGGGAGCTGTTTTTT. Protein sequence: CAPRGLAPTRELFF.

The V and J genes are TRBV6-5 and TRBJ1-4; D is perhaps TRBD1 (5 bases). CDR3 length: 13 residues. Germline V gene sequence: CDR1 MNHEY, CDR2 SVGAGI. Trimming left V 7 bases short and J 5 bases short, with 11 bases between. CDR3 in amino acids: CASMATVNEKLFF. CDR3 DNA: TGTGCCAGCATGGCGACAGTCAATGAAAAACTGTTTTTT.

The gene calls are TRBV18 and TRBJ2-1, with D uncertain. The V end was cut by 4 bases, the J end by 5 bases, with 6 bases between. Germline CDR1 KGHSH, CDR2 LQKENI. The CDR3 loop spans 12 amino acids. CDR3 amino acids: CASSRSDNEQFF. The CDR3, as DNA: TGTGCCAGCTCACGTTCGGACAATGAGCAGTTCTTC. Full variable domain (remainder filled in from reference TRBV18 and TRBJ2-1): NAGVMQNPRHLVRRRGQEARLRCSPMKGHSHVYWYRQLPEEGLKFMVYLQKENIIDESGMPKERFSAEFPKEGPSILRIQQVVRGDSAAYFCASSRSDNEQFFGPGTRLTVL.

V gene TRBV5-1 combines with J gene TRBJ2-5, with a weak D call TRBD1 (6 bases). The V gene's germline CDR1 is SGHRS and CDR2 YFSETQ. The CDR3 has 15 amino acids. Trimming took off 4 bases at V and 5 bases at J, with 18 bases between the two ends. CDR3 coding DNA: TGCGCCAGCAGCCAGGACGACAGGCGGTCGGAGACCCAGTACTTC. It translates to CASSQDDRRSETQYF.

The rearrangement joins TRBV10-3 to TRBJ1-6; the D gene is possibly TRBD1 (5 bases). The germline CDR1 and CDR2 sequences are ENHRY and SYGVKD. The ends were cut back, 6 bases at V and 5 bases at J, with 11 bases in the middle. The CDR3 contains 14 residues. The CDR3 DNA sequence: TGTGCCATCAGCGCGGGACTGAATAATTCACCCCTCCACTTT. It encodes CAISAGLNNSPLHF.

The chain combines TRBV7-2 with TRBJ2-3; TRBD1 is a possible D gene (6 bases). The V gene's germline CDR1 is SGHTA and CDR2 FQGNSA. There are 14 residues in the CDR3. Trimming took off 8 bases at V and 3 bases at J, with 15 bases between the two ends. Here the CDR3 DNA reads TGTGCCAGCGTACAGGGATACCTTACAGATACGCAGTATTTT. It is translated as CASVQGYLTDTQYF.

J is TRBJ1-2 and V is TRBV3-1 (or the pseudogene TRBV3-2), with TRBD1 as a possible D gene (6 bases). CDR1 LGHDT and CDR2 YNNKEL come from the germline V gene (reference sequence). V was pared by 3 bases and J by 4 bases, with 12 bases between. The CDR3 is 14 residues long. This CDR3 reads CASSQGAGTYGYTF. The CDR3 bases are TGTGCCAGCAGCCAGGGGGCAGGGACCTATGGCTACACCTTC.

This chain links TRBV12-1 with TRBJ1-2; the table's D call, TRBD1, has no DNA check behind it. TRBV12-1 is a known pseudogene. This CDR3 is built from 17 residues. The CDR3 DNA sequence: TGTGCCAGCAGCTTTGGGGTCAGGGGCAGGAAGAACTATGGCTACACCTTC. Translated: CASSFGVRGRKNYGYTF.

The chain employs TRBV5-1 and TRBJ1-4; 8 bases agree with TRBD1. V shed 4 bases, J shed 3 bases, and the junction held 5 bases outside the gene matches. The CDR3 sequence is 15 residues long. Germline CDR1 and CDR2: SGHRS and YFSETQ. CDR3 in amino acids: CASSPQGAANEKLFF. The CDR3 DNA reads TGCGCCAGCAGCCCTCAGGGGGCAGCTAATGAAAAACTGTTTTTT.

The chain is built from TRBV5-6 and TRBJ2-7, with 7 bases fitting TRBD1. After removal of 3 bases from V and 2 bases from J, the junction contained 8 bases not matched to a gene. This CDR3 is built from 15 residues. CDR1 SGHDT and CDR2 YYEEEE come from the germline V gene. The CDR3: CASSSYVGTAYEQYV. CDR3 coding DNA: TGTGCCAGCAGCTCCTATGTCGGGACAGCCTACGAGCAGTACGTC.

J is TRBJ1-2 and V is TRBV7-2; D may be TRBD1 (6 bases). The ends were cut back, 1 base at V and 8 bases at J, with 17 bases in the middle. In germline, CDR1 is SGHTA, CDR2 FQGNSA. The CDR3 covers 15 residues. CDR3 nucleotide sequence: TGTGCCAGCAGCTTAGAGGGGGTACCGACGGACGGCTACACCTTC. The encoded protein is CASSLEGVPTDGYTF.

This rearrangement joins TRBV27 to TRBJ1-5; D may be TRBD1 (6 bases). The CDR3 loop spans 15 amino acids. V shed 2 bases and J shed 5 bases, with 13 bases lying between them. Germline CDR1 is MNHEY and CDR2 is SMNVEV (reference sequence). The CDR3 sequence: CASSLIPDSHQPQHF. The CDR3 DNA reads as TGTGCCAGCAGTTTAATTCCGGACAGCCATCAGCCCCAGCATTTT.

This sequence joins TRBV5-1 and TRBJ1-6, with D unresolved. The CDR3 is made up of 13 amino acids. CDR1 SGHRS and CDR2 YFSETQ come from the germline V gene. Trimming stripped 1 base from V and 5 bases from J, with 4 bases between. The CDR3 DNA follows: TGCGCCAGCAGCTTGCAGGATAATTCACCCCTCCACTTT. This encodes CASSLQDNSPLHF. The full variable domain, in which reference TRBV5-1 and TRBJ1-6 provide the parts outside the CDR3, is KAGVTQTPRYLIKTRGQQVTLSCSPISGHRSVSWYQQTPGQGLQFLFEYFSETQRNKGNFPGRFSGRQFSNSRSEMNVSTLELGDSALYLCASSLQDNSPLHFGNGTRLTVT.